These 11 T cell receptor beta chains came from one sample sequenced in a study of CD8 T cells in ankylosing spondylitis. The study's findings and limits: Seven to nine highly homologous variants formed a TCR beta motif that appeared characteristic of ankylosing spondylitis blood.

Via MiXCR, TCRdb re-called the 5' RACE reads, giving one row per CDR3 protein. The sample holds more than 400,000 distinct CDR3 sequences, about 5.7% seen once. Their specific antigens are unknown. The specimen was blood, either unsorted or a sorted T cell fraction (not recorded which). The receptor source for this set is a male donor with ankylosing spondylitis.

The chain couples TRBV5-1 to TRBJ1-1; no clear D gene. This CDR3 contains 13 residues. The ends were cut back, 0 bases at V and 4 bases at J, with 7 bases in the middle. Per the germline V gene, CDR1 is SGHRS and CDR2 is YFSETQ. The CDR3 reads CASSLEGPTEAFF. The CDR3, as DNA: TGCGCCAGCAGCTTGGAGGGTCCCACTGAAGCTTTCTTT.

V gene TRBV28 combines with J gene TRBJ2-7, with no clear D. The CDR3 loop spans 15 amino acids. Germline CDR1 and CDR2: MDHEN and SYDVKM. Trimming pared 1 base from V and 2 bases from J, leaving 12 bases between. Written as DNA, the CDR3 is TGTGCCAGCAGTTTATTGATAGTGGAGCCCTACGAGCAGTACTTC. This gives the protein CASSLLIVEPYEQYF.

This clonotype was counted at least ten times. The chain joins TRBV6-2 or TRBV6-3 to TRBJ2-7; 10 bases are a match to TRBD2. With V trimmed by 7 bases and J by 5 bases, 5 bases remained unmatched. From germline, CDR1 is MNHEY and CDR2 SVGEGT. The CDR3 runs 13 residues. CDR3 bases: TGTGCCAGCAACATAGCGGGAGGTGACGAGCAGTACTTC. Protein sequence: CASNIAGGDEQYF.

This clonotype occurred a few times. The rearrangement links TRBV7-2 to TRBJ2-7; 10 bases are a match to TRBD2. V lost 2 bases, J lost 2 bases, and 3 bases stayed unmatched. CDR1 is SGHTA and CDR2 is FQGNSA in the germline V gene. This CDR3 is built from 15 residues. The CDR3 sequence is CASSLFSGRTYEQYF. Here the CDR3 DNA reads TGTGCCAGCAGCTTATTTAGCGGGAGGACCTACGAGCAGTACTTC.

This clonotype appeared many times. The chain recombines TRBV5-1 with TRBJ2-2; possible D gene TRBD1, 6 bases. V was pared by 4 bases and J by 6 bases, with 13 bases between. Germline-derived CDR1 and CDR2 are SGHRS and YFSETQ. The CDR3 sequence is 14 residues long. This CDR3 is CASSLQQGSGELFF. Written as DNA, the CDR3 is TGCGCCAGCAGCCTACAACAGGGATCCGGGGAGCTGTTTTTT.

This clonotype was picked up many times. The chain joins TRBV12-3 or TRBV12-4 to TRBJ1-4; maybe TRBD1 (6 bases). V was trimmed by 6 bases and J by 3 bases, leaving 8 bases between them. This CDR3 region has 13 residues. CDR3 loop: CASRDRSNEKLFF. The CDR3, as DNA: TGTGCCAGCAGGGACAGATCTAATGAAAAACTGTTTTTT.

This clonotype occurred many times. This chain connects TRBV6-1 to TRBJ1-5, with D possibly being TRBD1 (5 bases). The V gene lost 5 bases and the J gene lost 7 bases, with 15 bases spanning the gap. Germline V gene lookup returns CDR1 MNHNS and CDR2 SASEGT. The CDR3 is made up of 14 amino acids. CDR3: CASSLGHEGQPQHF. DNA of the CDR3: TGTGCCAGCAGTCTGGGGCATGAAGGGCAGCCCCAGCATTTT.

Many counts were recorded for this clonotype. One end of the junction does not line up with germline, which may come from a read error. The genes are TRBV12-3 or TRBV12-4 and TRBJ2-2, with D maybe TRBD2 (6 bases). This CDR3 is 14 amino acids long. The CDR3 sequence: CASSRRGLTGELFF. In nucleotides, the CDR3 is TGCGCCAGCAGCCGCCGGGGGTTGACCGGGGAGCTGTTTTTT.

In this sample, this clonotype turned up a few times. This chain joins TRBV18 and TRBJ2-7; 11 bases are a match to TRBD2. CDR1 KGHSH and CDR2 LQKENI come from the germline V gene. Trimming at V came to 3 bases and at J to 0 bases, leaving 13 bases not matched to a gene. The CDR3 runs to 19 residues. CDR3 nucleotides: TGTGCCAGCTCACCTCCGACTAGCGGGGTTCAACTGAGCTCCTACGAGCAGTACTTC. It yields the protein CASSPPTSGVQLSSYEQYF.

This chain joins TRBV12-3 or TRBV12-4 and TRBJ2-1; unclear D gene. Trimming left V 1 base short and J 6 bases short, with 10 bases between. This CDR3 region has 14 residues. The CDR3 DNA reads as TGTGCCAGCAGTTTAGGAACACAGCTCAATGAGCAGTTCTTC. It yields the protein CASSLGTQLNEQFF.

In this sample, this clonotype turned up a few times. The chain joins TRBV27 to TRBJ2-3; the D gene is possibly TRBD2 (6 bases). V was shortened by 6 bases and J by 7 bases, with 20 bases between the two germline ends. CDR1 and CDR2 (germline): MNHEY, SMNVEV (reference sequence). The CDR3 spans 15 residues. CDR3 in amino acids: CASSPSWRGPYTQYF. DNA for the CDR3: TGTGCCAGCAGCCCTAGCTGGAGGGGCCCTTATACGCAGTATTTT.